Given below is one TCR beta chain in context. The clone's antigen remains unknown. This entry is derived from a study of CXCR3-negative and CXCR3-positive naive CD8 T cells (dated by TCRdb to between 2019 and 2020). Broadly, across the study: In total, 130 million to 150 million TRB reads were obtained, which works out to roughly 1.5 +/- 0.3 million reads per library. Data from around 11 donors, pooled across two independent experiments, went into the diversity and physicochemical repertoire analyses. TRBV-TRBJ cluster analysis included naive subsets from a handful of donors and memory cells from 3 donors. The study at large found these results: Compared with CXCR3-negative naive cells, CXCR3-positive naive cells had TRB CDR3s with higher hydrophobicity (lower Kidera factor 4), lower energy, and higher strength and volume indices. Both naive subsets had comparably high repertoire diversity, while memory CD8+ T cells had much lower repertoire diversity. Naive CXCR3-negative and CXCR3-positive cells from the same donor showed similar TRBV-TRBJ usage, whereas memory cells showed distinct patterns. CXCR3 expression partially decreased after cryopreservation, so most assays used freshly isolated PBMCs. Because surface CD5, which has been linked to self-reactivity in mice, was comparable between naive subsets, TCR interaction strength was also inferred from TRB CDR3 physicochemical properties.

The instrument was a NextSeq 550. The Human TCR Profiling Kit (MiLaboratory) was used to make UMI-labeled 5' RACE TRB cDNA libraries. cDNA synthesis used the entire amount of extracted RNA, and PCR amplification then used the entire amount of cDNA produced. Libraries were prepared in parallel using an identical number of PCR cycles. Processing in the source paper ran as follows. MIGEC and MiXCR extracted about 50,000 +/- 10,000 unique UMI-labeled TRB cDNA molecules per library, requiring at least two reads per UMI. On average, each library contained roughly 40,000 +/- 10,000 functional in-frame TRB CDR3 nucleotide clonotypes without stop codons. After downsampling to 5000 UMI-labeled TRB molecules per sample, diversity metrics such as normalized Shannon-Wiener and Chao1 were calculated in VDJtools. Clonotype-size-weighted physicochemical properties of the central five CDR3 residues (interaction energy, strength, volume and Kidera factor 4) were computed in VDJtools. After the reads were reprocessed by TCRdb, one entry was made per CDR3 protein sequence, with no DNA. The V and J calls come from TCRdb's annotation, not from the publication. The data table for this sample lists 65,000 to 75,000 distinct CDR3 sequences. The top ten clones comprise about 1.5% of the sample.

The cysteine opens and the phenylalanine closes a CDR3 of 14 amino acids. A DNA sequence was not provided. CDR1 and CDR2 (MDHEN, SYDVKM) derive from the germline V gene. Each CD8+ T cell subset was flow-sorted in triplicate, with over 250,000 cells per subset placed directly into RLT lysis buffer. Naive CD8+ T cells were defined stringently as CD45RO-CCR7+CD27+CD95- to exclude memory contaminants. Standard density gradient centrifugation was used to isolate peripheral blood mononuclear cells from buffy coats. Naive CXCR3-negative and CXCR3-positive CD8+ T cells were flow-sorted using a FACSAria III. Total RNA was extracted from sorted cells with an RNeasy Mini Kit.

The V gene is TRBV28 and the J gene is TRBJ1-1; the D call of TRBD1 rests on TCRdb alone, since no DNA is present to check it. Sample: naive CXCR3- CD8+ T cells from blood. The cell subset or site label, read with the paper, signifies: CD45RO-CCR7+CD27+CD95- naive CD8+ T cells lacking CXCR3 (TNR3-). The clonotype originates from a human donor in good health. Some clones in this sample may be carry-over from other donors' samples. The CDR3 protein: CASSRTVMNTEAFF.